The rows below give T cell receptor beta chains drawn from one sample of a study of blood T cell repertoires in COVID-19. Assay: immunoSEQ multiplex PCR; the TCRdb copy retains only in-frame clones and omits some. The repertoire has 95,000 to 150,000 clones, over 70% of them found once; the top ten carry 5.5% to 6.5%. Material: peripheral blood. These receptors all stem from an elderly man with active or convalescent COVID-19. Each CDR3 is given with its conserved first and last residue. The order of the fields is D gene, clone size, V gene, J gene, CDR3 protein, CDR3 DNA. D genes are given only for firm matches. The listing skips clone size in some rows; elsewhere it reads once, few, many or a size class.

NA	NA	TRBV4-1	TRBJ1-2	CASSQFWGAYGYTF	TGCGCCAGCAGCCAATTTTGGGGAGCCTATGGCTACACCTTC
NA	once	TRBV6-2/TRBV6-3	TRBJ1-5	CASSYSIVGTVNQPQHF	TGTGCCAGCAGTTACTCGATTGTGGGGACTGTGAATCAGCCCCAGCATTTT
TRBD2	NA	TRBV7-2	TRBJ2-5	CASSLESGGQVTQYF	TGTGCCAGCAGCTTAGAATCGGGGGGGCAGGTGACCCAGTACTTC
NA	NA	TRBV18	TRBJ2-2	CASSPIQPNTGELFF	TGTGCCAGCTCACCAATACAGCCGAACACCGGGGAGCTGTTTTTT
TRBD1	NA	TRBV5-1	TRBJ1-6	CASSTGQQGSPLHF	TGCGCCAGCAGCACGGGACAGCAGGGTTCACCCCTCCACTTT
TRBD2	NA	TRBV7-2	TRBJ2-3	CASSLAGGTDTQYF	TGTGCCAGCAGCCTGGCGGGGGGAACAGATACGCAGTATTTT
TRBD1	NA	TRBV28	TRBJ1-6	CASSFAGGRSPLHF	TGTGCCAGCAGTTTTGCAGGGGGACGGTCACCCCTCCACTTT
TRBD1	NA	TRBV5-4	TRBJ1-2	CASRSDRADGYTF	TGTGCCAGCAGATCCGACAGGGCCGATGGCTACACCTTC
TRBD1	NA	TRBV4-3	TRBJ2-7	CASSQDGGTGGVEQYF	TGCGCCAGCAGCCAAGATGGCGGGACAGGGGGGGTCGAGCAGTACTTC
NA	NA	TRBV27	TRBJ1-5	CASSPFNQPQHF	TGTGCCAGCAGTCCCTTCAATCAGCCCCAGCATTTT
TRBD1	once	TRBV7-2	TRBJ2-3	CASSSGTGGDTQYF	TGTGCCAGCAGCTCCGGGACAGGTGGGGATACGCAGTATTTT
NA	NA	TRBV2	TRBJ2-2	CASSDGPANTGELFF	TGTGCCAGCAGTGATGGGCCTGCGAACACCGGGGAGCTGTTTTTT
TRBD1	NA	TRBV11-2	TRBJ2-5	CASSILRDRGETQYF	TGTGCCAGCAGCATACTCCGGGACAGGGGAGAGACCCAGTACTTC
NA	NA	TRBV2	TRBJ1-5	CASSEGTASQPQHF	TGTGCCAGCAGTGAAGGGACAGCAAGTCAGCCCCAGCATTTT
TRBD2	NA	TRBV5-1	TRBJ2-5	CASSPGLAGAQETQYF	TGCGCCAGCAGCCCGGGACTAGCGGGGGCCCAAGAGACCCAGTACTTC
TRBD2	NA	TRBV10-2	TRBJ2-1	CASSDGGLAYNEQFF	TGCGCCAGCAGTGATGGGGGACTAGCCTACAATGAGCAGTTCTTC
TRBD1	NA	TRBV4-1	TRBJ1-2	CASSQLITQGAIYGYTF	TGCGCCAGCAGCCAGTTAATAACACAGGGGGCGATCTATGGCTACACCTTC
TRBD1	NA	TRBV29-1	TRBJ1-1	CSVGGGPITEAFF	TGCAGCGTTGGAGGGGGCCCGATTACTGAAGCTTTCTTT
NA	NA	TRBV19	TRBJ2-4	CASSIRGASVGILAKNIQYF	TGTGCCAGTAGTATCAGGGGGGCGTCGGTAGGAATATTAGCCAAAAACATTCAGTACTTC
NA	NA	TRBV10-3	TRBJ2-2	CAISESSDTGELFF	TGTGCCATCAGTGAGTCTAGCGACACCGGGGAGCTGTTTTTT
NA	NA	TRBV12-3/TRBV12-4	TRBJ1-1	CASGRAMNTEAFF	TGTGCCAGCGGGAGGGCCATGAACACTGAAGCTTTCTTT
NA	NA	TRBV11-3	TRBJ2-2	CASSLSVSNTGELFF	TGTGCCAGCAGCTTATCGGTTAGCAACACCGGGGAGCTGTTTTTT
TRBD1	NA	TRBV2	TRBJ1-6	CATGQQNSPLHF	TGTGCCACGGGACAGCAAAATTCACCCCTCCACTTT
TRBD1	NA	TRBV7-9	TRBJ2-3	CASTRGQGEGTDTQYF	TGTGCCAGCACCCGGGGCCAGGGGGAAGGTACAGATACGCAGTATTTT
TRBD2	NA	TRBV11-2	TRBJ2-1	CASSFTSGGGEQFF	TGTGCCAGCAGCTTTACTAGCGGGGGGGGTGAGCAGTTCTTC
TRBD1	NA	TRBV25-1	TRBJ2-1	CASSEYEGAMTYNEQFF	TGTGCCAGCAGTGAATATGAGGGGGCTATGACCTACAATGAGCAGTTCTTC
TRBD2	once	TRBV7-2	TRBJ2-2	CASSLLGGSTGELFF	TGTGCCAGCAGCCTCCTCGGGGGGAGCACCGGGGAGCTGTTTTTT
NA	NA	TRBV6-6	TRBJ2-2	CASSYSKGQDPGELFF	TGTGCCAGCAGTTACTCGAAAGGTCAGGATCCCGGGGAGCTGTTTTTT
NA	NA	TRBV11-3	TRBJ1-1	CASSSIAGDRTEAFF	TGTGCCAGCAGCTCCATCGCAGGGGATCGAACTGAAGCTTTCTTT
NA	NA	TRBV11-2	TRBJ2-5	CASSLVFRGQETQYF	TGTGCCAGCAGCTTAGTCTTCCGCGGGCAAGAGACCCAGTACTTC
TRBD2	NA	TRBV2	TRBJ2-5	CASSEGLSGEAQYF	TGTGCCAGCAGTGAAGGTCTAAGCGGGGAGGCCCAGTACTTC
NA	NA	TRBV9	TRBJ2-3	CASSTSIPRDTQYF	TGTGCCAGCAGCACCTCGATCCCGAGGGATACGCAGTATTTT
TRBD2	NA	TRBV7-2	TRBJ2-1	CASSLTGGYNEQFF	TGTGCCAGCAGCTTGACGGGGGGGTATAATGAGCAGTTCTTC
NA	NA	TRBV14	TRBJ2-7	CASSQAGSGEQYF	TGTGCCAGCAGCCAAGCGGGGTCAGGCGAGCAGTACTTC
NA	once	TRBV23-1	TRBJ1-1	CASSQSGEGTEAFF	TGCGCCAGCAGTCAATCTGGGGAGGGGACTGAAGCTTTCTTT
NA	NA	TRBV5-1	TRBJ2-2	CASEEEANTGELFF	TGCGCCTCTGAGGAGGAGGCGAACACCGGGGAGCTGTTTTTT
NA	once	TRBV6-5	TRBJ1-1	CASSDPLAGVEAFF	TGTGCCAGCAGCGACCCCCTTGCCGGGGTAGAAGCTTTCTTT
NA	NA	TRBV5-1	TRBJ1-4	CASNTGSTNEKLFF	TGCGCCAGCAACACAGGGTCCACTAATGAAAAACTGTTTTTT
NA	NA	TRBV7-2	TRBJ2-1	CASRTGTADNEQFF	TGTGCCAGCAGGACCGGGACTGCCGACAATGAGCAGTTCTTC
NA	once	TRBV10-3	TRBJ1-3	CAISGVQGTGNTIYF	TGTGCCATCAGTGGAGTACAGGGTACTGGAAACACCATATATTTT
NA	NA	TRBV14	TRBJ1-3	CASMAGLSGNTIYF	TGTGCCAGCATGGCGGGACTCTCTGGAAACACCATATATTTT
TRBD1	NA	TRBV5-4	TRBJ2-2	CASSLGQDTGELFF	TGTGCCAGCAGCCTGGGACAGGACACCGGGGAGCTGTTTTTT
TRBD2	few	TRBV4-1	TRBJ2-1	CASSSREGESGGRYNEQFF	TGCGCCAGCAGCTCGCGGGAAGGGGAGAGCGGGGGGCGGTACAATGAGCAGTTCTTC
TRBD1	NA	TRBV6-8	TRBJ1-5	CASSYRRTGAASGNQPQHF	TGTGCCAGCAGTTACAGGAGGACAGGAGCCGCCTCTGGCAATCAGCCCCAGCATTTT
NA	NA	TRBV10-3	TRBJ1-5	CAISSGPGDQPQHF	TGTGCCATCAGTTCGGGCCCAGGGGATCAGCCCCAGCATTTT
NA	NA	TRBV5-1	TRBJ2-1	CASSLGTYNEQFF	TGCGCCAGCAGCTTGGGCACTTACAATGAGCAGTTCTTC
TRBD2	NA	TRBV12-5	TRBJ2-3	CASGVGLAGATDTQYF	TGTGCTAGTGGTGTGGGACTAGCGGGGGCCACAGATACGCAGTATTTT
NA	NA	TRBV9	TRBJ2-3	CASSVAGEYTQYF	TGTGCCAGCAGCGTAGCTGGGGAGTATACGCAGTATTTT
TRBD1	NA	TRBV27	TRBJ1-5	CASSLSGQGDYSNQPQHF	TGTGCCAGCAGTTTAAGCGGACAGGGGGACTATAGCAATCAGCCCCAGCATTTT
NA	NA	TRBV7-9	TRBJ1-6	CASSSGGSPLHF	TGTGCCAGCAGCTCCGGGGGTTCACCCCTCCACTTT
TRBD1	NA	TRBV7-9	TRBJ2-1	CASSSDRGEQFF	TGTGCCAGCAGCTCGGACAGGGGGGAGCAGTTCTTC
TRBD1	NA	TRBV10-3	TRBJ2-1	CAISEMVGDRRYNEQFF	TGTGCCATCAGTGAGATGGTTGGGGACAGAAGATACAATGAGCAGTTCTTC
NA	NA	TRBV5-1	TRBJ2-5	CASSPVGSQETQYF	TGCGCCAGCAGCCCGGTCGGGTCCCAAGAGACCCAGTACTTC
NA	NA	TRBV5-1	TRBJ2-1	CASSFRGRTYNEQFF	TGCGCCAGCAGCTTCCGGGGGAGGACCTACAATGAGCAGTTCTTC
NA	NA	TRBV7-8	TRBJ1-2	CASSLGDNYGYTF	TGTGCCAGCAGCTTAGGAGATAACTATGGCTACACCTTC